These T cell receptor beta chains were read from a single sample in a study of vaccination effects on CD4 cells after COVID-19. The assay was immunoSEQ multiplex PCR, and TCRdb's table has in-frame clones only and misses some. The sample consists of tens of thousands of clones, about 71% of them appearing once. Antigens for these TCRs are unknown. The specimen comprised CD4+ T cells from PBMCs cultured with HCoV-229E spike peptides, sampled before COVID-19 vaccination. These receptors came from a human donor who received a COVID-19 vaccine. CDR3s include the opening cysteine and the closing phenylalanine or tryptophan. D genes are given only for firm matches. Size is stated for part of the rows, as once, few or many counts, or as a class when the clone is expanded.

TGTGCCAGCAGCCCCTCGGGGGGACACTATGGCTACACCTTC CASSPSGGHYGYTF TRBJ1-2 . . TRBV27
TGTGCCAGCAGCTTGGCACAGGGAGAGACCCAGTACTTC CASSLAQGETQYF TRBJ2-5 . . TRBV5-4
TGTGCCAGTGACAGTCACTCTGGAAACACCATATATTTT CASDSHSGNTIYF TRBJ1-3 . . TRBV12-3/TRBV12-4
TGTGCCAGCAGCTTGTACGGGGCAACTCTCAATCAGCCCCAGCATTTT CASSLYGATLNQPQHF TRBJ1-5 . . TRBV5-6
TGTGCCAGCAGCTTTGGACAGGGACCCGAAAAACTGTTTTTT CASSFGQGPEKLFF TRBJ1-4 TRBD1 few TRBV7-9
TGTGCCTGGAGTCCGCAAGAGACCCAGTACTTC CAWSPQETQYF TRBJ2-5 . . TRBV30
TGTGCCATCAACCCGGGACAGGGGGGTTCCGGGGCCAACGTCCTGACTTTC CAINPGQGGSGANVLTF TRBJ2-6 TRBD1 medium-sized TRBV10-3
TGTGCCACCAGCAGAGATAACTACGAGCAGTACTTC CATSRDNYEQYF TRBJ2-7 . . TRBV15
TGTGCCAGCAGTTATAGCGGGAGGTTCTCCGAGCAGTACTTC CASSYSGRFSEQYF TRBJ2-7 TRBD2 . TRBV6-5
TGCGCCAGCAGCGCCGGGACATCCCTTGGAAGTCGAGAGACCCAGTACTTC CASSAGTSLGSRETQYF TRBJ2-5 . . TRBV5-1
TGTGCCAGCTCACCACCTTGGACGGGGACCTACGAGCAGTACTTC CASSPPWTGTYEQYF TRBJ2-7 . few TRBV18
TGTGCCAGCGGACAGGGAGGCAATCAGCCCCAGCATTTT CASGQGGNQPQHF TRBJ1-5 TRBD1 medium-sized TRBV2
TGTGCCAGCAGATCCGTGGGGGACCTGGTCGGTGCCACGCAGTATTTT CASRSVGDLVGATQYF TRBJ2-3 . once TRBV11-2
TGCAGCGTTATCGGACAGTCATACACCATATATTTT CSVIGQSYTIYF TRBJ1-3 . . TRBV29-1
TGCGCCAGCAGTGAGTTCCTTGGCGAGGATTTGTTTTTT CASSEFLGEDLFF TRBJ1-4 . . TRBV10-1
TGTGCCAGCAGCTTAGCAGGAAGGCCCGAGCAGTACTTC CASSLAGRPEQYF TRBJ2-7 . . TRBV7-9
TGCGCCAGCAGCCCTAAAGTCCAGGGACTTAACGAGCAGTACTTC CASSPKVQGLNEQYF TRBJ2-7 . . TRBV5-1
TGTGCTAGTGGCCGACCCAGGGCTGGGGCTTTCTTT CASGRPRAGAFF TRBJ1-1 . . TRBV12-5
TGTGCCAGCAGCGAAGACCGCACGGGAGACTATGGCTACACCTTC CASSEDRTGDYGYTF TRBJ1-2 . few TRBV3-1/TRBV3-2
TGTGCCTGGAGTGTACTTGCTGAAGCTTTCTTT CAWSVLAEAFF TRBJ1-1 . . TRBV30
TGCGCCAGCAGCCAGGGACTAGCGGGGGGTTACGAGCAGTACTTC CASSQGLAGGYEQYF TRBJ2-7 TRBD2 once TRBV5-1
TGTGCCAGCAGCCAAGATAGGGGCTATGGCTACACCTTC CASSQDRGYGYTF TRBJ1-2 . . TRBV3-1/TRBV3-2
TGTGCCAGCAGTTACCCCAGACCGGGGGAGCTGTTTTTT CASSYPRPGELFF TRBJ2-2 . few TRBV6-5
TGTGCCAGCAGTTACGGGACAGGGGCCTACGAGCAGTACTTC CASSYGTGAYEQYF TRBJ2-7 TRBD1 . TRBV6-5
TGTGCCAGCAGCGTAATGACGGGGGCCTGGAATGAGCAGTTCTTC CASSVMTGAWNEQFF TRBJ2-1 . . TRBV9
TGTGCCAGCACCTTGGACAGGGCGGATCAGCCCCAGCATTTT CASTLDRADQPQHF TRBJ1-5 TRBD1 few TRBV7-9
TGTGCCAGCTCAAGAAGGGGGGACTATGGCTACACCTTC CASSRRGDYGYTF TRBJ1-2 . . TRBV18
TGTGCCAGCAGCCTTCGGTCACGGGGGAATGAGCAGTTCTTC CASSLRSRGNEQFF TRBJ2-1 . . TRBV3-1/TRBV3-2